This TCR beta chain was sequenced during a study of blood T cell repertoires in COVID-19. On the study more broadly: Sample material is recorded as cDNA or gDNA derived from T cells, B-cell-depleted T cells, or PBMCs.

V shed 0 bases and J shed 6 bases, with 15 bases lying between them. The CDR3 runs to 15 residues. Germline V gives CDR1 SGDLS, CDR2 YYNGEE. Measured with immunoSEQ multiplex PCR; TCRdb has only the in-frame clones, and not every one. The sample has about 350,000 clones; about 91% are singletons. In Seattle, patients joined the study during active infection and were tracked longitudinally. This sequence was found in a man under 40 with COVID-19, enrolled during active disease. What was sequenced was peripheral blood. This chain joins TRBV9 and TRBJ1-2, with TRBD1 as a possible D gene (6 bases). The CDR3 reads CASSVEDSIPNGYTF. The CDR3, as DNA: TGTGCCAGCAGCGTAGAGGACAGCATTCCTAATGGCTACACCTTC.